These 21 T cell receptor beta chains came from one sample sequenced in a study of blood T cell repertoires in COVID-19. Profiled with immunoSEQ multiplex PCR; TCRdb holds only in-frame clones, not every one. The table has hundreds of thousands of clones, under 90% seen once; the top ten hold 18%. The sample taken for sequencing was peripheral blood. The receptor set was obtained from a woman of 80 years or more with active or convalescent COVID-19.

The table lists this clone with a count of one. The genes are TRBV2 and TRBJ1-2; perhaps TRBD1 as D (5 bases). V lost 6 bases and J 0 bases, leaving 8 bases between the germline ends. The germline V gene has CDR1 SNHLY and CDR2 FYNNEI. The CDR3 is 13 residues long. CDR3 region: CASRETANYGYTF. The CDR3 DNA follows: TGTGCCAGCAGGGAGACAGCTAACTATGGCTACACCTTC.

CDR3 coding DNA: TGTGCCAGCAGTTCGGAGGGGTTGCAGCCCCAGCATTTT. Translating it yields CASSSEGLQPQHF. The chain couples TRBV6-5 to TRBJ1-5; TRBD1 might be the D (5 bases). Deletions cut 4 bases from V and 7 bases from J, with 11 bases between. This CDR3 comprises 13 residues. CDR1 is MNHEY and CDR2 is SVGAGI in the germline V gene.

The V call is TRBV21-1, the J call TRBJ1-5; TRBD1, the table's D call, lacks a check against the DNA. TRBV21-1 is reported as a pseudogene. This CDR3 region has 17 residues. The CDR3 spells CASRAEDRLRFLQPQHF. The DNA of the CDR3 is TGTGCCAGCAGGGCCGAGGACAGATTAAGGTTCCTTCAGCCCCAGCATTTT.

The chain couples TRBV9 to TRBJ1-3; 8 nucleotides agree with TRBD1. Unmatched junction bases numbered 10, after V lost 7 bases and J lost 4 bases. The CDR3 sequence is 15 residues long. Per the germline V gene, CDR1 is SGDLS and CDR2 is YYNGEE. The CDR3 sequence is CASGGQGRKGNTIYF. The CDR3 coding sequence is TGTGCCAGCGGCGGACAGGGCAGAAAGGGAAACACCATATATTTT.

The chain has TRBV7-9 and TRBJ1-6; D uncertain. Per the germline V gene, CDR1 is SEHNR and CDR2 is FQNEAQ (reference sequence). CDR3 size: 12 residues. Trimming pared 4 bases from V and 13 bases from J, leaving 11 bases between. CDR3 bases: TGTGCCAGCAGCTCTCGGGAGATTCCCCTCCACTTT. Protein sequence: CASSSREIPLHF.

The gene calls are TRBV29-1 and TRBJ2-7; a possible D gene is TRBD2 (7 bases). V lost 4 bases, J lost 1 base, and 20 bases lay in between. There are 16 residues in the CDR3. The germline V gene has CDR1 SQVTM and CDR2 ANQGSEA. The CDR3 loop is CSVAMVGGGGSYEQYF. The CDR3 DNA reads TGCAGCGTTGCCATGGTGGGGGGGGGCGGATCCTACGAGCAGTACTTC.

This chain uses TRBV30 with TRBJ1-2; D is possibly TRBD1 (6 bases). The CDR3 totals 14 residues. Germline values: CDR1 GTSNPN, CDR2 SVGIG (reference sequence). The V end was cut by 6 bases, the J end by 7 bases, with 21 bases between. The CDR3 DNA reads as TGTGCCTGCCGAATCCAGGGGCTCTCGGGTGGCTACACCTTC. It codes for CACRIQGLSGGYTF.

The chain employs TRBV5-1 and TRBJ2-1; D might be TRBD2 (5 bases). The ends were cut back, 2 bases at V and 0 bases at J, with 12 bases in the middle. The CDR3 has 16 residues. Germline CDR1 and CDR2: SGHRS and YFSETQ. CDR3 amino acids: CASSFSGKSSYNEQFF. The CDR3 region has the DNA TGCGCCAGCAGCTTTTCGGGGAAGAGCTCCTACAATGAGCAGTTCTTC.

This chain links TRBV14 with TRBJ1-6; 9 bases line up with TRBD1. The ends lost 4 bases at V and 6 bases at J; junction bases unmatched: 4. The CDR3 has 15 amino acids. Germline V lookup: CDR1 SGHDN, CDR2 FVKESK. The CDR3 region has the DNA TGTGCCAGCAGCCGAGGGACAGGGTTTAATTCACCCCTCCACTTT. Translation gives CASSRGTGFNSPLHF.

V usage is TRBV27 and J usage is TRBJ1-3; TRBD1 is a possible D gene (5 bases). Germline assignment: CDR1 MNHEY and CDR2 SMNVEV (reference sequence). The V and J ends lost 3 bases and 8 bases respectively, with 11 bases between them. The CDR3 has 13 residues. CDR3 coding DNA: TGTGCCAGCAGTTTTGGGGCGAGAGACACCATATATTTT. As protein: CASSFGARDTIYF.

The J gene is TRBJ2-7, the V gene TRBV7-9, with TRBD2 as a possible D gene (5 bases). The germline V and J ends were trimmed by 2 bases and 7 bases, with 12 bases remaining between them. The CDR3 sequence is 13 residues long. Looked up from germline, CDR1 is SEHNR and CDR2 is FQNEAQ (reference sequence). The CDR3 DNA sequence: TGTGCCAGCAGCTTAACGGGAATGGGGGAGCAGTACTTC. Its translation: CASSLTGMGEQYF.

The rearrangement joins TRBV25-1 to TRBJ2-2; D uncertain. Trimming left V 3 bases short and J 0 bases short, with 11 bases between. The CDR3 sequence is 16 residues long. Germline CDR1 is MGHDK and CDR2 is SYGVNS. CDR3 loop: CASSDVGHANTGELFF. The CDR3 coding sequence is TGTGCCAGCAGTGACGTGGGCCACGCGAACACCGGGGAGCTGTTTTTT.

The gene calls are TRBV11-2 and TRBJ2-7; a possible D gene is TRBD1 (6 bases). V was clipped by 7 bases and J by 3 bases, with 16 bases between them. The CDR3 contains 14 residues. CDR1 SGHAT and CDR2 FQNNGV come from the germline V gene. CDR3 nucleotides: TGTGCCAGCACCCGAGTACAGGGAAGCTACGAGCAGTACTTC. It yields the protein CASTRVQGSYEQYF.

The chain links TRBV7-2 to TRBJ1-5; 10 nucleotides match TRBD1. CDR1 and CDR2 (germline): SGHTA, FQGNSA. V dropped 3 bases and J dropped 6; count of bases not matched to a gene: 5. This CDR3 has 15 amino acids. CDR3 amino acids: CASSLGQGTAQPQHF. The CDR3 DNA follows: TGTGCCAGCAGCTTGGGACAGGGGACCGCTCAGCCCCAGCATTTT.

The gene calls are TRBV6-2 or TRBV6-3 and TRBJ1-1; D is undetermined. Germline V gene lookup returns CDR1 MNHEY and CDR2 SVGEGT. The CDR3 is made up of 13 amino acids. Trimming left V 0 bases short and J 4 bases short, with 6 bases between. The CDR3 here is CASSYSIGTEAFF. The CDR3 DNA reads TGTGCCAGCAGTTACTCGATCGGCACTGAAGCTTTCTTT.

J is TRBJ1-1 and V is TRBV7-2; 7 positions agree with TRBD1. Germline V CDR1 and CDR2: SGHTA, FQGNSA. This CDR3 comprises 16 residues. Trimming at V came to 2 bases and at J to 4 bases, leaving 10 bases not matched to a gene. CDR3: CASSLMAPGQATEAFF. For the CDR3, the DNA is TGTGCCAGCAGCTTAATGGCCCCCGGACAGGCCACTGAAGCTTTCTTT.

Only a few counts were recorded for this clone. The V and J genes are TRBV6-5 and TRBJ1-3; D remains ambiguous. The V and J ends lost 8 bases and 2 bases respectively, with 10 bases between them. The germline gives CDR1 MNHEY, CDR2 SVGAGI. The CDR3 runs to 13 residues. CDR3 region: CASRQEAGNTIYF. The DNA for the CDR3 is TGTGCCAGCCGTCAGGAGGCTGGAAACACCATATATTTT.

J is TRBJ2-1 and V is TRBV11-3; the D gene is possibly TRBD1 (5 bases). This CDR3 region has 16 residues. V was shortened by 5 bases and J by 0 bases, with 14 bases between the two germline ends. Germline CDR1 reads SGHNT; CDR2 reads YENEEA. The DNA for the CDR3 is TGTGCCAGCAGCCAATTTAGGGGCCTCTCCTACAATGAGCAGTTCTTC. This gives the protein CASSQFRGLSYNEQFF.

This chain uses TRBV19 with TRBJ2-4, with 10 bases matching TRBD2. Germline-derived CDR1 and CDR2 are LNHDA and SQIVND (reference sequence). V shed 4 bases, J shed 6 bases, and the junction held 6 bases outside the gene matches. CDR3 size: 15 residues. CDR3 amino acids: CASSKLAGGGNIQYF. CDR3 in DNA: TGTGCCAGTAGTAAGTTAGCGGGAGGTGGAAACATTCAGTACTTC.

The chain links TRBV5-1 to TRBJ2-2, with 8 bases fitting TRBD1. After removal of 5 bases from V and 6 bases from J, the junction contained 6 bases not matched to a gene. The CDR3 contains 14 residues. Per the germline V gene, CDR1 is SGHRS and CDR2 is YFSETQ. This CDR3 reads CASRTGAVAGELFF. The CDR3 DNA reads TGCGCCAGCAGGACAGGGGCGGTGGCCGGGGAGCTGTTTTTT.

The J gene is TRBJ2-1, the V gene TRBV5-1, with D tentatively TRBD2 (6 bases). Trimming cost V 6 bases and J 4 bases, with 11 bases left between them. The CDR3 consists of 13 residues. CDR1 SGHRS and CDR2 YFSETQ come from the germline V gene. CDR3 bases: TGCGCCAGCACCCTCAGCGGGTACAATGAGCAGTTCTTC. This codes for CASTLSGYNEQFF.